The clone carrying this TCR beta chain was seen once. The data were obtained in a study of cytomegalovirus exposure and HLA in healthy donors. Background on the study: From donors who were HLA-typed, an early data release held 80 million or so unique TCRs.

CDR1 and CDR2 from the germline V gene are MNHEY and SVGAGI. The CDR3 covers 13 residues. V lost 2 bases and J 7 bases, leaving 9 bases between the germline ends. Vbeta (60) and Jbeta (13) primers were used in the PCR. Sequenced by immunoSEQ multiplex PCR; TCRdb stores in-frame clones only, minus some. The sample includes 110,000 or so clones, roughly four fifths of them seen just once. This chain joins TRBV6-5 and TRBJ1-5; D remains unclear. This TCR was sampled from a middle-aged man in good health and CMV-seropositive. What was sequenced was PBMCs. CDR3 coding DNA: TGTGCCAGCAGTTACGGGGAGTTGCAGCCCCAGCATTTT. This sequence encodes CASSYGELQPQHF.